This entry describes one T cell receptor (beta chain). Its antigen remains unidentified. Assay used: immunoSEQ multiplex PCR; TCRdb lists only in-frame clones, some missing. This table holds about 120,000 clones, roughly 90% found once. This record comes from a study of T cell responses to AZD1222 COVID-19 vaccine. Findings and caveats of the study: Only 5 or 6 individuals given AZD1222 were seropositive at baseline.

CDR1 SNHLY and CDR2 FYNNEI come from the germline V gene. Trimming stripped 0 bases from V and 6 bases from J, with 14 bases between. The CDR3 runs 15 residues. The sequencing used peripheral blood, collected 28 days after the second AZD1222 dose. V is TRBV2 and J is TRBJ1-2; a possible D gene is TRBD1 (6 bases). This TCR derives from an adult who received the AZD1222 COVID-19 vaccine. The CDR3 DNA follows: TGTGCCAGCAGTGAAGCGCTTGGAGGGGGTAATGGCTACACCTTC. The encoded protein is CASSEALGGGNGYTF. The full variable domain, completed using reference TRBV2 and TRBJ1-2, is EPEVTQTPSHQVTQMGQEVILRCVPISNHLYFYWYRQILGQKVEFLVSFYNNEISEKSEIFDDQFSVERPDGSNFTLKIRSTKLEDSAMYFCASSEALGGGNGYTFGSGTRLTVV.